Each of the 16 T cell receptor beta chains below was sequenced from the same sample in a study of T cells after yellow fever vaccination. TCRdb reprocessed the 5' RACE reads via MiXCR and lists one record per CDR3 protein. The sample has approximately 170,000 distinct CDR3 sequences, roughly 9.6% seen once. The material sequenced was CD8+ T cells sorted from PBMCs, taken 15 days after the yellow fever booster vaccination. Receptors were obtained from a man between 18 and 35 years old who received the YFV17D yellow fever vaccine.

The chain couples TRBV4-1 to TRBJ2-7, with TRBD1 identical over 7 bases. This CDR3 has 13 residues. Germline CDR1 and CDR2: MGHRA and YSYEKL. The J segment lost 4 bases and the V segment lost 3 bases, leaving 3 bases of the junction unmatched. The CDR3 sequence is CASSQDRTYEQYF. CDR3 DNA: TGCGCCAGCAGCCAGGACAGGACGTACGAGCAGTACTTC.

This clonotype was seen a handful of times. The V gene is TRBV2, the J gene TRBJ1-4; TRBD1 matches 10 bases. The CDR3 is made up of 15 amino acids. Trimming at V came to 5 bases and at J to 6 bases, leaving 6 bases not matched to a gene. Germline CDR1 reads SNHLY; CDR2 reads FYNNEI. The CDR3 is CASSLPGTGDEKLFF. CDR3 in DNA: TGTGCCAGCAGTCTTCCGGGGACAGGGGATGAAAAACTGTTTTTT. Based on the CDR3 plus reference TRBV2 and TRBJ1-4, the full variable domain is EPEVTQTPSHQVTQMGQEVILRCVPISNHLYFYWYRQILGQKVEFLVSFYNNEISEKSEIFDDQFSVERPDGSNFTLKIRSTKLEDSAMYFCASSLPGTGDEKLFFGSGTQLSVL.

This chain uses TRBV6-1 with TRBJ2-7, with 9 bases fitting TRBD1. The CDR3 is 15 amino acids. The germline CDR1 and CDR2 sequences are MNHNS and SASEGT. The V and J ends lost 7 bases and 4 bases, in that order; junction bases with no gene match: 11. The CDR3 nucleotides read TGTGCCAGCATTAGGGCGGGACAGGGCTATTACGAGCAGTACGTC. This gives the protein CASIRAGQGYYEQYV.

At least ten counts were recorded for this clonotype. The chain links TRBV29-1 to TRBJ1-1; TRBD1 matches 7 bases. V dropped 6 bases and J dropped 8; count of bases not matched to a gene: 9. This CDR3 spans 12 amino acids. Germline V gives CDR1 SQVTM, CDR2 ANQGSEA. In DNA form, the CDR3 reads TGCAGCGTGGGCTGGACAGGTAACGAAGCTTTCTTT. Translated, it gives CSVGWTGNEAFF.

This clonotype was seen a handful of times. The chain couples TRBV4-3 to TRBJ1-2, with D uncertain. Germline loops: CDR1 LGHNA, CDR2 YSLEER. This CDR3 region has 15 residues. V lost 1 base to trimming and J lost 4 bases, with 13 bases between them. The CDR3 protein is CASSQGTPGIYGYTF. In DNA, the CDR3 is TGCGCCAGCAGCCAAGGTACACCCGGGATCTATGGCTACACCTTC.

The CDR3 region has the DNA TGTGCCAGCAGTTACTACACTAGCGGGGGATCGGAGACCCAGTACTTC. Translation: CASSYYTSGGSETQYF. This chain uses TRBV6-5 with TRBJ2-5; 11 bases are shared with TRBD2. Unmatched junction bases numbered 6, after V lost 1 base and J lost 5 bases. This CDR3 is built from 16 residues. Germline loops: CDR1 MNHEY, CDR2 SVGAGI.

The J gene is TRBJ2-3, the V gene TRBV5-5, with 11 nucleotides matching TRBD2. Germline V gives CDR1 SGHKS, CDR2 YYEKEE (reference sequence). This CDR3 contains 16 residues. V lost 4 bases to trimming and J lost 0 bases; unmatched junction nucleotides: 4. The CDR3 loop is CASSGASGGSTDTQYF. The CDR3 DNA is TGTGCCAGCAGCGGCGCTAGCGGGGGGAGCACAGATACGCAGTATTTT.

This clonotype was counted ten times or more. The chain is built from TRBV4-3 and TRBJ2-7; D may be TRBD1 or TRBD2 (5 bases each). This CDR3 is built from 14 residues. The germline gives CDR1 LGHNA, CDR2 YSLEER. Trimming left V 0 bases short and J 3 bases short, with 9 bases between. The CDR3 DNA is TGCGCCAGCAGCCAAGAAAGGGACCGCTACGAGCAGTACTTC. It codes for CASSQERDRYEQYF.

In nucleotides, the CDR3 is TGCGCCAGCAGCCAGGATATTGGTAGGCCCTCTGGGGCCAACGTCCTGACTTTC. The encoded protein is CASSQDIGRPSGANVLTF. This sequence joins TRBV5-1 and TRBJ2-6; D is ambiguous. This CDR3 comprises 18 residues. Germline V gene lookup returns CDR1 SGHRS and CDR2 YFSETQ. The V gene lost 4 bases and the J gene lost 0 bases, with 17 bases spanning the gap.

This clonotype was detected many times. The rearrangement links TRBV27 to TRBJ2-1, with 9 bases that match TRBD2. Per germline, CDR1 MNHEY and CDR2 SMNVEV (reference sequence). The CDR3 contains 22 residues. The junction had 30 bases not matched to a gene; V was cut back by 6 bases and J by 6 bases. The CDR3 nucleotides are TGTGCCAGCAGGGGTACGGGGGCGGTTTTCCAGCGGGGGGCCCTTGTAGGCAATGAGCAGTTCTTC. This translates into CASRGTGAVFQRGALVGNEQFF.

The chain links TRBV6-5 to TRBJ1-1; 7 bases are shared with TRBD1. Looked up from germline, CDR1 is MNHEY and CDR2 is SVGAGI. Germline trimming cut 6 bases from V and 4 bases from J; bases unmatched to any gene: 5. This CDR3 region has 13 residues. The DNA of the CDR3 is TGTGCCAGCAGGCCCAGGGGGGGCACTGAAGCTTTCTTT. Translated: CASRPRGGTEAFF.

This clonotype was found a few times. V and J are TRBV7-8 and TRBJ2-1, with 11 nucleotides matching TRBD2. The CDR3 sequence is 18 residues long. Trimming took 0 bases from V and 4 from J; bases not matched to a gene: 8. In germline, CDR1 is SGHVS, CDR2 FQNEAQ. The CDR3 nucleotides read TGTGCCAGCAGCTTAGCTCCTAGCGGGGGGCCTCTTTACAATGAGCAGTTCTTC. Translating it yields CASSLAPSGGPLYNEQFF.

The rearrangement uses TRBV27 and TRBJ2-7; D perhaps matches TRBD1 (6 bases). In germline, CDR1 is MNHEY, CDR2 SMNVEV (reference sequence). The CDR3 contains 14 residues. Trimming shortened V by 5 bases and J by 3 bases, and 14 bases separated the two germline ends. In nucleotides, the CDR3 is TGTGCCAGCAGTACCTACAGGGTAGGCTACGAGCAGTACTTC. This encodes CASSTYRVGYEQYF.

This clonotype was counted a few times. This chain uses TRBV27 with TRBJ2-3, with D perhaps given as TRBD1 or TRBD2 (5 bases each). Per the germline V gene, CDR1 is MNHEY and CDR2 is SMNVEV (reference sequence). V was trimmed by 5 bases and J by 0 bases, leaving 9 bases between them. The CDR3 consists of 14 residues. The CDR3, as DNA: TGTGCCAGCAGTACAAGGGACAGCACAGATACGCAGTATTTT. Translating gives CASSTRDSTDTQYF.

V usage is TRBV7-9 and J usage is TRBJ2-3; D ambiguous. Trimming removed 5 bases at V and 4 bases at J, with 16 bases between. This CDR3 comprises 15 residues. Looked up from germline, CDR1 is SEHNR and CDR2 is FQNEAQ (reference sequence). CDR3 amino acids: CASSPPVARPDTQYF. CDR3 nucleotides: TGTGCCAGCAGCCCTCCCGTGGCGCGGCCAGATACGCAGTATTTT.

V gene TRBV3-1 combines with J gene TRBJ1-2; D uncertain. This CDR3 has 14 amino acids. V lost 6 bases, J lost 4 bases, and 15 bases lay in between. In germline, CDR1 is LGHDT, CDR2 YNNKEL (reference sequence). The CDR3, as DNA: TGTGCCAGCAGTCCCCGGGGTCTAGGCTATGGCTACACCTTC. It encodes CASSPRGLGYGYTF.